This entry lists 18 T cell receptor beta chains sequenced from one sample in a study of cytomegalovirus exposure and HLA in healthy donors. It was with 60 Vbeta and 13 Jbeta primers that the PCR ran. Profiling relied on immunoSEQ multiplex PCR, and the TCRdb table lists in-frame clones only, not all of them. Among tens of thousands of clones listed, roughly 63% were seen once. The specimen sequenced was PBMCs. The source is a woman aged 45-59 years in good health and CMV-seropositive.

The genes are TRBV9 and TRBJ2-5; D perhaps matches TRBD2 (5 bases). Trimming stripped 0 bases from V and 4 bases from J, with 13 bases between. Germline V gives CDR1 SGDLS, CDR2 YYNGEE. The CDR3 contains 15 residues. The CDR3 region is CASSVGAASTETQYF. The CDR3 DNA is TGTGCCAGCAGCGTAGGTGCGGCTAGCACAGAGACCCAGTACTTC.

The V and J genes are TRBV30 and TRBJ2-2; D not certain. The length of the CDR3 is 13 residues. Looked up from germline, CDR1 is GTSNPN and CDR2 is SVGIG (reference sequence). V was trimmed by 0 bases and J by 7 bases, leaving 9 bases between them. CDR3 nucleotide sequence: TGTGCCTGGAGTGTAAACGGTGGCGGGGAGCTGTTTTTT. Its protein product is CAWSVNGGGELFF.

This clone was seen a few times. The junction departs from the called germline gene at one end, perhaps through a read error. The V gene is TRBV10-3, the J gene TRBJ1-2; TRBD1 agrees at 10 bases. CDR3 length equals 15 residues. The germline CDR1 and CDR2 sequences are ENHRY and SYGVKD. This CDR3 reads CATSARDRGSWGYTF. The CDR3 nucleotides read TGTGCCACCAGTGCCCGGGACAGGGGAAGTTGGGGCTACACCTTC.

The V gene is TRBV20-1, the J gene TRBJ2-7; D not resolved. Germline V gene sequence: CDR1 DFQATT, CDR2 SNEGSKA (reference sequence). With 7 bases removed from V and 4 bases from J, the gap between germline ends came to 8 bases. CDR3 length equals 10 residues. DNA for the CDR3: TGCAGTGTCCCACGGTACGAGCAGTACTTC. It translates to CSVPRYEQYF.

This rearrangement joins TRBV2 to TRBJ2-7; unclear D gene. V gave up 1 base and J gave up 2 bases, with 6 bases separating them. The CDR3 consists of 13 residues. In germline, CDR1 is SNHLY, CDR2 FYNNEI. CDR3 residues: CASSEGPAYEQYF. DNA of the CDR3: TGTGCCAGCAGTGAAGGCCCAGCCTACGAGCAGTACTTC.

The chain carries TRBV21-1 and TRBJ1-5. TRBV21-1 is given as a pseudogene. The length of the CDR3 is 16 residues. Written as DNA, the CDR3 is TGTGCCAGCAGCAGCCCGGAGGGAAATAGCAATCAGCCCCAGCATTTT. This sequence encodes CASSSPEGNSNQPQHF.

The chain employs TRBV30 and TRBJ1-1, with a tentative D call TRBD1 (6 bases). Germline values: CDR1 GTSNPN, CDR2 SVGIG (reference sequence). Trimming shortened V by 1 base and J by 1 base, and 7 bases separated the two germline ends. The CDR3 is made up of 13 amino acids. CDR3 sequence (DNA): TGTGCCTGGAGTGCGACAGGGAACACTGAAGCTTTCTTT. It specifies CAWSATGNTEAFF.

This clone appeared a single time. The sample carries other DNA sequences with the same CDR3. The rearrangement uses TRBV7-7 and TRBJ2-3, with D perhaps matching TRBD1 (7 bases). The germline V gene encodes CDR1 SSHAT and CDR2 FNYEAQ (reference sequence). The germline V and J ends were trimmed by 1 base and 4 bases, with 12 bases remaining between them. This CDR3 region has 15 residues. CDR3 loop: CASSLGAGGSDTQYF. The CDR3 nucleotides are TGTGCCAGCAGCTTAGGAGCAGGGGGGTCAGATACGCAGTATTTT.

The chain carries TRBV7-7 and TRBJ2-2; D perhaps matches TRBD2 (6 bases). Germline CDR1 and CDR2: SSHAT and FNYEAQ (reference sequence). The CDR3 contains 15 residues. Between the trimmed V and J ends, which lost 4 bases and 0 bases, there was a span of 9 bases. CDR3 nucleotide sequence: TGTGCCAGCAGCTCCGGGACTTCGAACACCGGGGAGCTGTTTTTT. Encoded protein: CASSSGTSNTGELFF.

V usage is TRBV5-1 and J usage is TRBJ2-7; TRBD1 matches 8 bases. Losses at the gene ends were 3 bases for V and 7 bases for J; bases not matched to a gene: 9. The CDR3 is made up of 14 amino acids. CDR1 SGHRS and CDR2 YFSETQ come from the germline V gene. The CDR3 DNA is TGCGCCAGCAGCTCGTCCGGGACAGGAGATGAGCAGTACTTC. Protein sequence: CASSSSGTGDEQYF.

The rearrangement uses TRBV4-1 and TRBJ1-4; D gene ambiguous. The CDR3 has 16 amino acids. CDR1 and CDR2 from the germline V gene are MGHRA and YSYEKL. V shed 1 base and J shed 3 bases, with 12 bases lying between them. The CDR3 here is CASSQGETAANEKLFF. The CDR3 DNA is TGCGCCAGCAGCCAAGGGGAGACGGCGGCTAATGAAAAACTGTTTTTT.

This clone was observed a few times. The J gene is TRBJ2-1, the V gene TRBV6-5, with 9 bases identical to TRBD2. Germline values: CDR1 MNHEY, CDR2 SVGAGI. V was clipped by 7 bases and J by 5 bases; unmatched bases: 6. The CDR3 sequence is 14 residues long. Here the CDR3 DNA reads TGTGCCAGCAAGAAGCGGGGGGCTGACAATGAGCAGTTCTTC. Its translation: CASKKRGADNEQFF.

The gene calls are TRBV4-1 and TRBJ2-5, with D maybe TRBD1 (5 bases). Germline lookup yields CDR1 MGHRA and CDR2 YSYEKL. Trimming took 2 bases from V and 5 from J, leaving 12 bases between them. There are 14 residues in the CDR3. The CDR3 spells CASSQPGIRETQYF. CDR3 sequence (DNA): TGCGCCAGCAGCCAACCAGGGATAAGGGAGACCCAGTACTTC.

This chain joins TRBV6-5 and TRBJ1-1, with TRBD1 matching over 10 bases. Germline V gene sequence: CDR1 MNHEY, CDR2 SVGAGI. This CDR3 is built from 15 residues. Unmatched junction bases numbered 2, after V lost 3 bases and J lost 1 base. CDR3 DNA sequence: TGTGCCAGCAGTTATTGGGACAGGGGGAACACTGAAGCTTTCTTT. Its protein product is CASSYWDRGNTEAFF.

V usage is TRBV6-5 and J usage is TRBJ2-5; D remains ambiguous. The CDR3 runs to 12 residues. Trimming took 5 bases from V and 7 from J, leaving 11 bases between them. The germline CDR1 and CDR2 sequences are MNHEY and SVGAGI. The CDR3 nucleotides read TGTGCCAGCAGTCAACCCTCGGGGACCCAGTACTTC. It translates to CASSQPSGTQYF.

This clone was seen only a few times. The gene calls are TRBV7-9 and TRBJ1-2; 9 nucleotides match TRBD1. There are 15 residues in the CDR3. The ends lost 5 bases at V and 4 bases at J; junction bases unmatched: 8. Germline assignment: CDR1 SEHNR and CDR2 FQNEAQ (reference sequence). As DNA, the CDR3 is TGTGCCAGCAGCCGGACAGGGGCTGCCCTCTATGGCTACACCTTC. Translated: CASSRTGAALYGYTF.

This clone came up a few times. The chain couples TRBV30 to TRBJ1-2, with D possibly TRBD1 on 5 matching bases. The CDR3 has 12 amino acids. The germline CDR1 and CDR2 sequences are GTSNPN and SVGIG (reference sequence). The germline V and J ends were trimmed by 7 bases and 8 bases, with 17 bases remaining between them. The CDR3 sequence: CAFAQGLEGYTF. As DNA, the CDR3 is TGTGCCTTCGCCCAGGGTCTTGAGGGCTACACCTTC. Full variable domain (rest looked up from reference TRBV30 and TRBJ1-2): SQTIHQWPATLVQPVGSPLSLECTVEGTSNPNLYWYRQAAGRGLQLLFYSVGIGQISSEVPQNLSASRPQDRQFILSSKKLLLSDSGFYLCAFAQGLEGYTFGSGTRLTVV.

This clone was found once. The CDR3 loop is CAISEQGGAGNTIYF. Written as DNA, the CDR3 is TGTGCCATCAGCGAACAGGGTGGTGCTGGAAACACCATATATTTT. This chain connects TRBV10-3 to TRBJ1-3; TRBD1 is a possible D gene (6 bases). Germline-derived CDR1 and CDR2 are ENHRY and SYGVKD. V lost 6 bases and J lost 2, with 14 bases in between. The CDR3 covers 15 residues.